The 11 T cell receptor beta chains listed next were all sequenced from one sample in a study of cytomegalovirus exposure and HLA in healthy donors. PCR was performed using 60 Vbeta and 13 Jbeta primers. Profiling relied on immunoSEQ multiplex PCR, and the TCRdb table lists in-frame clones only, not all of them. The sample yields approximately 130,000 clones, over 8.5% seen once. The sequenced sample consisted of PBMCs. The receptors shown here come from a middle-aged woman in good health and CMV-seropositive.

This clone was observed a handful of times. The V gene is TRBV19, the J gene TRBJ1-2, with D hard to call. V was clipped by 10 bases and J by 6 bases, with 15 bases between them. CDR3 length equals 12 residues. The germline V gene encodes CDR1 LNHDA and CDR2 SQIVND (reference sequence). The CDR3 nucleotides are TGTGCCACCATTGCTACCCCCGATGGCTACACCTTC. Encoded protein: CATIATPDGYTF.

To note about this clone: The CDR3 end shows no conserved phenylalanine or tryptophan, and so a read error is likely. The DNA is left out, because the CDR3 cannot be placed on it with certainty; the CDR3 is given as TCRdb lists it. This chain uses TRBV27 with TRBJ2-7; the D segment call TRBD1 is taken from the table without a DNA check. Inclusive of both ends, the CDR3 amounts to 14 amino acids. CDR1 is MNHEY and CDR2 is SMNVEV in the germline V gene (reference sequence). The CDR3 loop is CASRPGQGTTVAVI.

This chain joins TRBV4-2 and TRBJ2-3; 7 bases line up with TRBD2. This CDR3 region has 16 residues. The ends lost 1 base at V and 3 bases at J; junction bases unmatched: 7. Germline V gives CDR1 LGHNA, CDR2 YNFKEQ. CDR3 residues: CASSQVVGGITDTQYF. The DNA of the CDR3 is TGTGCCAGCAGCCAAGTTGTCGGGGGGATTACAGATACGCAGTATTTT.

This clone was observed a few times. The chain uses TRBV27 and TRBJ1-1, with D hard to call. V lost 8 bases and J 4 bases, leaving 14 bases between the germline ends. CDR3 size: 13 residues. Germline CDR1 is MNHEY and CDR2 is SMNVEV (reference sequence). This CDR3 is CASQVVRGTEAFF. CDR3 DNA sequence: TGTGCCAGCCAGGTCGTCCGGGGCACTGAAGCTTTCTTT.

The chain links TRBV6-5 to TRBJ1-2, with no clear D. CDR1 and CDR2 from the germline V gene are MNHEY and SVGAGI. V was trimmed by 5 bases and J by 4 bases, leaving 11 bases between them. This CDR3 has 13 residues. CDR3 in amino acids: CASSPRSLYGYTF. In DNA form, the CDR3 reads TGTGCCAGCAGTCCCCGGAGCCTCTATGGCTACACCTTC.

The CDR3 DNA follows: TGCAGTGGAGGTGGCGACTACGAGCAGTACTTC. Its protein product is CSGGGDYEQYF. The chain couples TRBV29-1 to TRBJ2-7, with a tentative D call TRBD2 (5 bases). The V gene's germline CDR1 is SQVTM and CDR2 ANQGSEA. CDR3 size: 11 residues.

About this clone: A much larger clone sits a single nucleotide away, making a read error possible. The sample holds other DNA sequences that translate to the same CDR3. The chain joins TRBV6-1 to TRBJ2-3; the match to TRBD2 covers 7 bases. Germline V lookup: CDR1 MNHNS, CDR2 SASEGT. The CDR3 length is 14 residues. V was pared by 0 bases and J by 3 bases, with 0 bases of the junction left unmatched. DNA of the CDR3: TGTGCCAGCAGTGAAGCGGGGGGGACAGATACGCAGTATTTT. It specifies CASSEAGGTDTQYF.

The rearrangement links TRBV7-9 to TRBJ2-3; TRBD1 agrees at 7 bases. The V and J ends lost 3 bases and 5 bases, in that order; junction bases with no gene match: 14. This CDR3 is 17 amino acids long. Per germline, CDR1 SEHNR and CDR2 FQNEAQ (reference sequence). The CDR3 region is CASSFRDRPLSGDTQYF. The CDR3 DNA sequence: TGTGCCAGCAGCTTCCGGGACAGACCGCTCAGTGGAGATACGCAGTATTTT.

In its sample, this clone is large (0.1 to 1%). The chain combines TRBV5-6 with TRBJ2-4; 9 bases are a match to TRBD1. The germline V gene has CDR1 SGHDT and CDR2 YYEEEE. With V trimmed by 4 bases and J by 8 bases, 10 bases remained unmatched. The CDR3 sequence is 15 residues long. CDR3: CASSPWTGEQDIQYF. The CDR3, as DNA: TGTGCCAGCAGCCCTTGGACAGGGGAACAGGACATTCAGTACTTC.

The chain employs TRBV6-5 and TRBJ2-7; D possibly corresponds to TRBD2 (5 bases). Trimming stripped 0 bases from V and 3 bases from J, with 6 bases between. This CDR3 is built from 13 residues. Germline CDR1 and CDR2: MNHEY and SVGAGI. The CDR3 is CASSYSTSYEQYF. The DNA for the CDR3 is TGTGCCAGCAGTTACTCAACTAGCTACGAGCAGTACTTC.

This clone was detected only a few times. The chain employs TRBV27 and TRBJ2-2, with 8 nucleotides matching TRBD1. V lost 6 bases and J lost 3; bases outside the gene matches: 3. CDR1 is MNHEY, CDR2 SMNVEV, per germline (reference sequence). The CDR3 runs to 14 residues. CDR3 amino acids: CASRQGGHTGELFF. The DNA of the CDR3 is TGTGCCAGCAGACAGGGGGGCCACACCGGGGAGCTGTTTTTT.